This T cell receptor (beta chain) emerged from a study of Ad26.COV2.S vaccination and SARS-CoV-2 variants (dated by TCRdb to the early 2020s). Study-level background: Vaccine-arm donors were drawn from COV1001, a multicentre, randomized, double-blind, placebo-controlled phase I-IIa trial of Ad26.COV2.S in healthy adults. Ad26.COV2.S was administered intramuscularly at 5 x 10^10 or 1 x 10^11 viral particles, either as a single shot or as two shots given 56 days apart. TCRbeta repertoire sequencing was used to assess the specificity and breadth of SARS-CoV-2-reactive T cell receptors after Ad26.COV2.S vaccination. The TCR-sequenced set comprised about 32 samples: around 20 Ad26.COV2.S vaccine recipients, 5 placebo recipients and 8 SARS-CoV-2 convalescent individuals. Participants in the trial were split at random into five groups of five each, receiving low-dose or high-dose Ad26.COV2.S once or twice, or else placebo on both occasions. Blinding of investigators to trial group allocation was maintained during experiments and outcome assessment. Study-wide conclusions, independent of this receptor: The authors noted that the TCR breadth and depth analyses may have underestimated total T cell responses. The study lacked the statistical power to compare responses across vaccine doses or regimens. Vaccine and placebo recipients had similar non-spike TCR breadth, a finding consistent with the vaccine containing only spike. Spike-specific TCR breadth was higher in Ad26.COV2.S recipients than in placebo recipients (P = 0.0014). Substantial breadth of spike-specific CD8+ and CD4+ T cell responses was reported after vaccination.

The immunoSEQ Assay was the method used to sequence TCRbeta CDR3 regions. After extraction, genomic DNA underwent amplification by bias-controlled multiplex PCR, followed by high-throughput sequencing. The original pipeline was this. To quantify the absolute abundance of every unique TCRbeta CDR3 region, sequences were collapsed and filtered. T cell fraction was estimated by normalization of TCRbeta template counts to usable DNA, with usable DNA being measured through amplification of reference genes present in all nucleated cells. Repertoire TCRs were annotated as SARS-CoV-2-specific when V gene, CDR3 amino acid sequence and J gene were exactly matched to a known reactive TCR set. MIRA supplied the reference SARS-CoV-2 TCR set, which was filtered for enrichment in COVID-19-positive ImmuneCODE repertoires so that public or cross-reactive TCRs were removed. Based on the MIRA antigens, annotated TCRs were further analysed at the level of specific ORF or position within ORF. Breadth was defined as annotated unique rearrangements over total unique productive rearrangements; depth was the summed frequency of those rearrangements. Two-sided Wilcoxon rank-sum tests were used to compare TCR breadth between groups. TCRdb carries this immuneACCESS record with in-frame sequences only. Its versions omit some clonotypes, under half of them owing to an unresolved V gene in the studies checked, with the rest unexplained. Clonal size and the V and J genes are those of that table, whereas D and trimming came from the DNA. The sample table contains 350,000 to 450,000 clones; only one count was recorded for 80% to 90% of them. The top ten clones comprise less than 4% of the sample.

The sample's treatment or condition label is to be understood as: around 19 received Ad26.COV2.S at low or high dose, single or two shots; a few received placebo; per-sample allocation not given. Repertoires of vaccine and placebo recipients were sequenced from samples taken on day 63 after the first injection. In Cohort 1b, fewer than 30 adults aged 18-55 years were enrolled at a single site in Boston, USA, between 29 July and 7 August 2020. Ad26.COV2.S consisted of a replication-incompetent adenovirus type 26 vector by which a prefusion-stabilized SARS-CoV-2 spike protein from the original Wuhan strain was expressed. V loses 2 bases, J loses 0 bases, and the germline ends lie 11 bases apart. Measured from the cysteine to the phenylalanine, the CDR3 is 15 residues long. CDR3 DNA only is kept here, 45 bases in frame from base 1. CDR1 is given as GTSNPN and CDR2 as SVGIG, both from the germline V gene (reference sequence).

Concerning this clone itself: No cognate antigen has been identified for it. No much larger clone is present one base from it, and per-base qualities are unavailable.

Source: peripheral blood, taken in a trial of Ad26.COV2.S vaccine versus placebo. The chain links TRBV30 with TRBJ1-3; the best D guess is TRBD1, with 5 bases matching. The source is a person between 18 and 59 years old who received the Ad26.COV2.S COVID-19 vaccine or a placebo. CDR3 reads: CAWSPDTFSGNTIYF. The DNA sequence is given as TGTGCCTGGAGTCCGGACACCTTCTCTGGAAACACCATATATTTT.